Sequencing of this TCR beta chain was carried out in a study of control samples from healthy donors and cancer patients. Libraries were prepared by immunoSEQ multiplex PCR; TCRdb keeps only in-frame clonotypes and omits some of them. The data hold over 50,000 clones, with roughly 90% observed a single time. The junction had 0 bases not matched to a gene; V was cut back by 2 bases and J by 7 bases. The CDR3 totals 14 residues. Germline V CDR1 and CDR2: MNHEY, SVGAGI. The receptor comes from a man in his forties or fifties in good health. Material: blood. The V gene is TRBV6-5, the J gene TRBJ1-4, with 11 bases that match TRBD1. The CDR3: CASSYGQGAEKLFF. The CDR3 region has the DNA TGTGCCAGCAGTTACGGACAGGGGGCTGAAAAACTGTTTTTT.